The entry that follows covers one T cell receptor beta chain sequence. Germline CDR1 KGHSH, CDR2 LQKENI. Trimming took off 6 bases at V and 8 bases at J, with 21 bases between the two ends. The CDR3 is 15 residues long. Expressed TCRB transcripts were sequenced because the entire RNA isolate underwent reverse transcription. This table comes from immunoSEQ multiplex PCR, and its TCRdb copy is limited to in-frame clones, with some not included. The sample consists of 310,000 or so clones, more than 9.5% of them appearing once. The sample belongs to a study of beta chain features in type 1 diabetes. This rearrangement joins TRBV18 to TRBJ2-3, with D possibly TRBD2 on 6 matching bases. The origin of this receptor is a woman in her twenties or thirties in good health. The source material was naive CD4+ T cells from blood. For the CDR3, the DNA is TGTGCCAGCTCCCCTCCTCAGACGGGAGTTCGTACGCAGTATTTT. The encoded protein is CASSPPQTGVRTQYF.